One and the same sample provided the 27 T cell receptor beta chains below, sequenced in a study of T cells after yellow fever vaccination. Using its own MiXCR run on the 5' RACE reads, TCRdb lists one record per CDR3 protein. The repertoire holds some 300,000 distinct CDR3 sequences, with 8.1% as singletons. Sequenced material: PBMCs, taken about 49 days after the first yellow fever vaccination. Every receptor here comes from a man younger than 35 who received the YFV17D yellow fever vaccine.

This clonotype was seen many times. The chain uses TRBV12-3 or TRBV12-4 and TRBJ1-6; TRBD1 aligns across 7 bases. This CDR3 has 13 amino acids. V lost 8 bases and J lost 8; bases outside the gene matches: 6. The CDR3 spells CASRRGFDSPLHF. The CDR3, as DNA: TGTGCCAGCCGCAGGGGGTTCGATTCACCCCTCCACTTT.

The chain combines TRBV2 with TRBJ2-5, with a weak D call TRBD1 (5 bases). The V end was cut by 2 bases, the J end by 1 base, with 11 bases between. Per germline, CDR1 SNHLY and CDR2 FYNNEI. The CDR3 runs 15 residues. CDR3 nucleotide sequence: TGTGCCAGCAGTGAAATGGGGCAGAGCCAAGAGACCCAGTACTTC. It is translated as CASSEMGQSQETQYF.

The chain carries TRBV27 and TRBJ2-5; TRBD1 might be the D (6 bases). This CDR3 spans 14 amino acids. The V and J ends lost 4 bases and 4 bases respectively, with 13 bases between them. CDR1 is MNHEY and CDR2 is SMNVEV in the germline V gene (reference sequence). The CDR3 loop reads CASSSGDIIETQYF. In DNA form, the CDR3 reads TGTGCCAGCAGTTCAGGGGACATCATAGAGACCCAGTACTTC.

This clonotype was picked up a small number of times. The chain recombines TRBV30 with TRBJ2-2; 14 bases are a match to TRBD2. Germline trimming cut 3 bases from V and 15 bases from J; bases unmatched to any gene: 9. This CDR3 region has 14 residues. The germline V gene encodes CDR1 GTSNPN and CDR2 SVGIG (reference sequence). The CDR3 protein is CAWRTGLAGGQVFF. DNA of the CDR3: TGTGCCTGGAGGACCGGACTAGCGGGGGGTCAGGTGTTTTTT.

The chain is built from TRBV20-1 and TRBJ2-3; TRBD2 agrees at 7 bases. The CDR3 length is 14 residues. Per the germline V gene, CDR1 is DFQATT and CDR2 is SNEGSKA (reference sequence). In nucleotides, the CDR3 is TGCAGGGCAACCGGAAGCGGGGGCACAGATACGCAGTATTTT. This gives the protein CRATGSGGTDTQYF.

This clonotype was counted only a few times. The CDR3 DNA reads TGTGCCAGCATCCGACCGGGACAGGGACACCGACTTGAACTGTTTTTT. It is translated as CASIRPGQGHRLELFF. This chain uses TRBV6-1 with TRBJ1-4, with 9 bases aligning to TRBD1. V was clipped by 7 bases and J by 12 bases; unmatched bases: 18. The germline V gene encodes CDR1 MNHNS and CDR2 SASEGT. The CDR3 consists of 16 residues.

The chain combines TRBV28 with TRBJ1-2; unclear D gene. CDR1 and CDR2 from the germline V gene are MDHEN and SYDVKM. V lost 2 bases to trimming and J lost 4 bases, with 8 bases between them. This CDR3 has 13 residues. This CDR3 is CASSLTTSYGYTF. The CDR3 DNA sequence: TGTGCCAGCAGTTTAACTACTTCCTATGGCTACACCTTC.

Remarks on this clonotype: A junction boundary mismatches the germline segment, possibly from a read error. The gene calls are TRBV6-1 and TRBJ2-5; D perhaps matches TRBD1 (6 bases). The CDR3 loop spans 18 amino acids. CDR1 and CDR2 from the germline V gene are MNHNS and SASEGT. The CDR3 loop is CASSEALAGTMKEETQYF. The CDR3 nucleotides read TGTGCCAGCAGTGAAGCCTTAGCCGGGACAATGAAGGAAGAGACCCAGTATTTC.

This clonotype has only a few counts. The CDR3 sequence is CASSEGYSPLHF. CDR3 sequence (DNA): TGCGCCAGCAGTGAGGGATATTCACCCCTCCACTTT. The V and J genes are TRBV10-2 and TRBJ1-6; no firm D call. V was trimmed by 2 bases and J by 8 bases, leaving 4 bases between them. This CDR3 is built from 12 residues. Germline V gene lookup returns CDR1 WSHSY and CDR2 SAAADI.

This clonotype was counted only a few times. The gene calls are TRBV6-5 and TRBJ2-1, with no clear D. The germline V and J ends were trimmed by 3 bases and 6 bases, with 9 bases remaining between them. This CDR3 is built from 13 residues. CDR1 MNHEY and CDR2 SVGAGI come from the germline V gene. CDR3 in amino acids: CASSYKSSNEQFF. The CDR3 DNA sequence: TGTGCCAGCAGTTATAAAAGTTCCAATGAGCAGTTCTTC.

V is TRBV11-1 and J is TRBJ1-1; D unresolved. The CDR3 contains 20 residues. Trimming stripped 4 bases from V and 1 base from J, with 28 bases between. CDR1 is SGHAT and CDR2 is FQDESV in the germline V gene (reference sequence). CDR3 bases: TGTGCCAGCAGCTCCCCCCGGTCGAGGGAAAATGGGAAATGGAACACTGAAGCTTTCTTT. It specifies CASSSPRSRENGKWNTEAFF.

The chain recombines TRBV7-2 with TRBJ2-1, with D unclear. V was clipped by 2 bases and J by 0 bases, with 5 bases between them. CDR1 is SGHTA, CDR2 FQGNSA, per germline. The length of the CDR3 is 14 residues. CDR3 nucleotide sequence: TGTGCCAGCAGCTTAATGAGCTCCTACAATGAGCAGTTCTTC. Its translation is CASSLMSSYNEQFF. The whole variable domain, filled in from reference TRBV7-2 and TRBJ2-1, reads GAGVSQSPSNKVTEKGKDVELRCDPISGHTALYWYRQSLGQGLEFLIYFQGNSAPDKSGLPSDRFSAERTGGSVSTLTIQRTQQEDSAVYLCASSLMSSYNEQFFGPGTRLTVL.

This chain links TRBV19 with TRBJ1-1, with D perhaps matching TRBD1 (5 bases). Per the germline V gene, CDR1 is LNHDA and CDR2 is SQIVND (reference sequence). The CDR3 extends over 12 amino acids. The V gene lost 10 bases and the J gene lost 3 bases, with 12 bases spanning the gap. The DNA of the CDR3 is TGTGCCACCCGGGGCAGGTACACTGAAGCTTTCTTT. It encodes CATRGRYTEAFF.

This clonotype was recorded a few times. The J gene is TRBJ2-1, the V gene TRBV5-1; 9 bases line up with TRBD2. The CDR3 has 14 amino acids. Germline lookup yields CDR1 SGHRS and CDR2 YFSETQ. The trim removed 3 bases at V and 8 bases at J, leaving 6 bases unmatched. The CDR3 sequence: CASSWLAGDDEQFF. As DNA, the CDR3 is TGCGCCAGCAGCTGGTTAGCGGGGGATGATGAGCAGTTCTTC.

This clonotype was observed a handful of times. This chain connects TRBV5-1 to TRBJ1-6; the D gene is possibly TRBD1 (6 bases). The CDR3 consists of 15 residues. The V end lost 4 bases, the J end lost 2 bases, and 10 bases lay between the germline ends. The germline V gene has CDR1 SGHRS and CDR2 YFSETQ. The CDR3 region has the DNA TGCGCCAGCAGCGGACAGACAGCCTATAATTCACCCCTCCACTTT. It specifies CASSGQTAYNSPLHF.

The chain joins TRBV29-1 to TRBJ1-5; D gene ambiguous. This CDR3 has 16 amino acids. V was pared by 7 bases and J by 1 base, with 20 bases between. The germline CDR1 and CDR2 sequences are SQVTM and ANQGSEA. The CDR3 nucleotides read TGCAGCGCCCGACGCTCAGGCGAGGGAAGCAATCAGCCCCAGCATTTT. Its translation: CSARRSGEGSNQPQHF. Full variable domain (rest looked up from reference TRBV29-1 and TRBJ1-5): SAVISQKPSRDICQRGTSLTIQCQVDSQVTMMFWYRQQPGQSLTLIATANQGSEATYESGFVIDKFPISRPNLTFSTLTVSNMSPEDSSIYLCSARRSGEGSNQPQHFGDGTRLSIL.

This sequence joins TRBV10-3 and TRBJ2-5, with TRBD1 matching over 7 bases. V was clipped by 0 bases and J by 4 bases; unmatched bases: 2. This CDR3 region has 14 residues. Germline-derived CDR1 and CDR2 are ENHRY and SYGVKD. The CDR3 nucleotides read TGTGCCATCAGTGAGTCGACAGGGCTAGAGACCCAGTACTTC. It encodes CAISESTGLETQYF.

The chain uses TRBV20-1 and TRBJ2-7; tentative D call: TRBD1 (5 bases). V was pared by 3 bases and J by 2 bases, with 20 bases between. CDR1 DFQATT and CDR2 SNEGSKA come from the germline V gene (reference sequence). This CDR3 is built from 16 residues. The CDR3 loop reads CSASVQTSDRAYEQYF. The CDR3 DNA reads TGCAGTGCTAGTGTTCAAACTTCCGACAGAGCCTACGAGCAGTACTTC.

This clonotype was observed a few times. The V and J genes are TRBV12-3 or TRBV12-4 and TRBJ2-1; D is unclear. The CDR3 sequence is 14 residues long. V gave up 1 base and J gave up 5 bases, with 9 bases separating them. The CDR3 protein is CASSLGAPNNEQFF. The CDR3 region has the DNA TGTGCCAGCAGTTTAGGCGCTCCCAACAATGAGCAGTTCTTC.

This clonotype was counted at least ten times. This sequence joins TRBV5-1 and TRBJ2-1; TRBD2 aligns across 8 bases. V trimming: 0 bases; J trimming: 7 bases; junction bases outside the gene matches: 9. This CDR3 comprises 16 residues. Germline V lookup: CDR1 SGHRS, CDR2 YFSETQ. The DNA for the CDR3 is TGCGCCAGCAGCTTGGTCGGGGGGGCTCCTGGTAATGAGCAGTTCTTC. It specifies CASSLVGGAPGNEQFF.

This clonotype was recorded at least ten times. The junction and the germline gene differ at one end; a read error may be behind it. V and J are TRBV5-1 and TRBJ2-1; a weak D match, TRBD2 (6 bases). This CDR3 contains 15 residues. Germline loops: CDR1 SGHRS, CDR2 YFSETQ. The CDR3 loop reads CASSLGAGKSPALSF. CDR3 nucleotides: TGCGCCAGCAGCTTGGGCGCGGGAAAATCCCCAGCCCTAAGCTTC.

The sample holds a few counts of this clonotype. A junction boundary mismatches the germline segment, possibly from a read error. This chain joins TRBV7-7 and TRBJ2-6; unclear D gene. Germline V gene data show CDR1 as SSHAT and CDR2 as FNYEAQ (reference sequence). CDR3 length equals 18 residues. The chain's CDR3 is CASSPTPGGRGRANVLTF. CDR3 DNA sequence: TGTGCTAGCAGCCCTACCCCAGGTGGGCGTGGGAGGGCCAACGTCCTGACTTTC.

This clonotype was recorded at least ten times. V is TRBV15 and J is TRBJ2-7; D is perhaps TRBD2 (6 bases). Looked up from germline, CDR1 is LNHNV and CDR2 is YYDKDF (reference sequence). Trimming removed 1 base from V and 5 bases from J, with 9 bases in between. The CDR3 length is 13 residues. The CDR3, as DNA: TGTGCCACCAGCAGAGCGCCGGGGGACGAGCAGTACTTC. Protein: CATSRAPGDEQYF.

This clonotype was counted between two and nine times. V gene TRBV25-1 combines with J gene TRBJ2-5; D gene unclear. CDR1 is MGHDK and CDR2 is SYGVNS in the germline V gene. Trimming took off 6 bases at V and 5 bases at J, with 7 bases between the two ends. The CDR3 runs to 11 residues. In nucleotides, the CDR3 is TGTGCCAGCAGGGAGTTCGAGACCCAGTACTTC. Amino acid sequence: CASREFETQYF.

This clonotype was counted many times. This sequence joins TRBV10-3 and TRBJ1-2, with D perhaps matching TRBD1 (5 bases). V was cut by 10 bases and J by 6 bases, with 21 bases left in between. This CDR3 comprises 14 residues. Per the germline V gene, CDR1 is ENHRY and CDR2 is SYGVKD. The CDR3: CATSREMGTDGYTF. The CDR3 region has the DNA TGTGCCACCAGCCGTGAGATGGGGACCGATGGCTACACCTTC.

The J gene is TRBJ2-2, the V gene TRBV7-8; D perhaps matches TRBD1 (5 bases). V was trimmed by 4 bases and J by 12 bases, leaving 15 bases between them. Germline V gives CDR1 SGHVS, CDR2 FQNEAQ. This CDR3 contains 13 residues. The CDR3 is CASSWEALGQLFF. The CDR3 DNA follows: TGTGCCAGCAGCTGGGAAGCTTTGGGGCAGCTGTTTTTT.

This clonotype was counted a few times. The chain couples TRBV10-3 to TRBJ2-7; D remains ambiguous. The CDR3 runs 13 residues. The germline V and J ends were trimmed by 4 bases and 6 bases, with 13 bases remaining between them. Germline assignment: CDR1 ENHRY and CDR2 SYGVKD. The CDR3, as DNA: TGTGCCATCAGTGCGCAACAGCCGAGCGAGCAGTACTTC. Protein sequence: CAISAQQPSEQYF.